This TCR beta chain was sequenced in a study of blood T cell repertoires in COVID-19. Assay used: immunoSEQ multiplex PCR; TCRdb lists only in-frame clones, some missing. The sample has fewer than 250,000 clones, over 75% seen once. Membership in each cohort depended on participant-reported clinical history. People in the exposed group encountered a COVID-19 case within 2 weeks before entering the study. The CDR3 runs 13 residues. V was trimmed by 2 bases and J by 10 bases, leaving 12 bases between them. CDR1 is SGHTA, CDR2 FQGTGA, per germline. The receptor was isolated from a woman younger than 45 who had been exposed to COVID-19. The chain has TRBV7-3 and TRBJ2-1, with D perhaps TRBD2 (5 bases). Specimen: PBMCs or T cells enriched from blood (not recorded which). CDR3 region: CASSLVFSGEQFF. CDR3 sequence (DNA): TGTGCCAGCAGCTTAGTATTTTCGGGGGAGCAGTTCTTC.